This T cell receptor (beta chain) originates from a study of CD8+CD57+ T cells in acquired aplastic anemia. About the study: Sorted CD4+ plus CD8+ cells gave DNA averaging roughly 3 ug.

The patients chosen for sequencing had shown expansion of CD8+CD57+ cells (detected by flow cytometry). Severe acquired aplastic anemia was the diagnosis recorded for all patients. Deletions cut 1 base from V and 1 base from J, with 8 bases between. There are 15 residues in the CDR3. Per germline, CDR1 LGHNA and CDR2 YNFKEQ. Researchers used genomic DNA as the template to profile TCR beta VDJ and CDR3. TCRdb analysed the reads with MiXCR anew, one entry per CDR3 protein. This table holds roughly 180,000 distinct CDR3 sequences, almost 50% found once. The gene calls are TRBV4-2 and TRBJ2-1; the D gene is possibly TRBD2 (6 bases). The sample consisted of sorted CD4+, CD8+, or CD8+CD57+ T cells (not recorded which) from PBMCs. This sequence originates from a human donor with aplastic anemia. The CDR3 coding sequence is TGTGCCAGCAGCCAAGGGGGGGATTCCTACAATGAGCAGTTCTTC. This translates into CASSQGGDSYNEQFF.